A single sample is the source of the 5 T cell receptor beta chains below, sequenced in a study of CD8+CD57+ T cells in acquired aplastic anemia. Profiling of TCR beta VDJ combinations and CDR3 sequences used genomic DNA as template. TCRdb reprocessed the reads with MiXCR, giving one entry per CDR3 protein. This sample yields some 190,000 distinct CDR3 sequences, of which 40% to 55% are seen a single time; 2.5% to 3.5% belongs to the top ten. The sample consisted of sorted CD4+, CD8+, or CD8+CD57+ T cells (not recorded which) from PBMCs. These receptors originate from a human donor in good health.

This clonotype was seen only a few times. V and J are TRBV30 and TRBJ2-2; 12 bases fit TRBD2. Trimming took 4 bases from V and 7 from J; bases not matched to a gene: 10. The CDR3 covers 16 residues. CDR1 and CDR2 (germline): GTSNPN, SVGIG (reference sequence). CDR3 sequence (DNA): TGTGCCTGGACGGCTAGCGGGAGGGCCTTTGTCGGGGAGCTGTTTTTT. This gives the protein CAWTASGRAFVGELFF.

This clonotype was recorded at least ten times. The chain is built from TRBV20-1 and TRBJ2-7; TRBD2 agrees at 10 bases. Trimming removed 3 bases from V and 5 bases from J; junction bases left unmatched: 7. This CDR3 has 14 residues. Germline V gene sequence: CDR1 DFQATT, CDR2 SNEGSKA (reference sequence). CDR3 DNA sequence: TGCAGTGCTAGGTCTAGCGGGAGCCCCCACGAGCAGTACTTC. Protein product: CSARSSGSPHEQYF.

For the CDR3, the DNA is TGTGCCAGCAGCGTAGGTGGGACTCCAAGTGGAGAGACCCAGTACTTC. It yields the protein CASSVGGTPSGETQYF. This chain connects TRBV9 to TRBJ2-5; D is possibly TRBD2 (6 bases). Germline CDR1 SGDLS, CDR2 YYNGEE. Between the trimmed V and J ends, which lost 0 bases and 4 bases, there was a span of 16 bases. This CDR3 has 16 residues. The variable domain in full, with the rest retrieved from reference TRBV9 and TRBJ2-5, is DSGVTQTPKHLITATGQRVTLRCSPRSGDLSVYWYQQSLDQGLQFLIQYYNGEERAKGNILERFSAQQFPDLHSELNLSSLELGDSALYFCASSVGGTPSGETQYFGPGTRLLVL.

This clonotype was observed at least ten times. The V call is TRBV7-2, the J call TRBJ2-1, with D perhaps matching TRBD2 (6 bases). Germline-derived CDR1 and CDR2 are SGHTA and FQGNSA. The V gene lost 5 bases and the J gene lost 1 base, with 18 bases spanning the gap. CDR3 length: 17 amino acids. For the CDR3, the DNA is TGTGCCAGCAGCCTTTTGCTAGCGACCCTTTCCTACAATGAGCAGTTCTTC. This encodes CASSLLLATLSYNEQFF.

V is TRBV2 and J is TRBJ2-3; D is unresolved. Germline V lookup: CDR1 SNHLY, CDR2 FYNNEI. V lost 4 bases to trimming and J lost 0 bases, with 11 bases between them. The CDR3 is 15 residues long. The CDR3 nucleotides read TGTGCCAGCAGTGCTAGAGTGCCTAGCACAGATACGCAGTATTTT. Translating gives CASSARVPSTDTQYF.